This TCR beta chain is from a study of identical twins. One entry per CDR3 protein, called by TCRdb with MiXCR from the 5' RACE reads. The sample holds approximately 690,000 distinct CDR3 sequences, 5.5% to 6.5% seen once. This clonotype was detected many times. The CDR3 has 16 residues. With 0 bases clipped from V and 9 bases from J, the junction kept 3 bases outside the gene matches. Germline V gives CDR1 SGHAT, CDR2 FQNNGV. The chain is built from TRBV11-2 and TRBJ2-1; TRBD2 matches 15 bases. What was sequenced was naive T cells sorted from blood. This receptor was taken from a man between 18 and 29 years old in good health. Here the CDR3 DNA reads TGTGCCAGCAGCTTAGAGGGACTAGCGGGAGGCCGTGAGCAGTTCTTC. This codes for CASSLEGLAGGREQFF.